The rows below give T cell receptor beta chains drawn from one sample of a study of T-cell memory formation after mild COVID-19. TCRdb reprocessed the 5' RACE reads via MiXCR and lists one record per CDR3 protein. Of 150,000 to 200,000 distinct CDR3 sequences in the sample, 16% are singletons; the top ten hold 2% to 2.5%. The sample taken for sequencing was PBMCs or a T cell subset sorted from them (not recorded which). All receptors come from an adult woman who had mild COVID-19 (a few samples of this study predate the infection). Cell type and time point are not known. Both conserved end residues are part of each CDR3. A D gene is named only where the DNA matches it firmly. Clone sizes are given selectively: once, few, many, or a class where the clone is expanded.

CDR3 protein: CASSQEYGSPLHF
CDR3 DNA: TGTGCCAGCAGCCAAGAGTATGGGTCACCCCTCCACTTT
V gene: TRBV4-2
D gene: .
J gene: TRBJ1-6
clone size: few

CDR3 protein: CASKPTGGVLNTEAFF
CDR3 DNA: TGTGCCAGCAAACCGACAGGGGGCGTCCTCAACACTGAAGCTTTCTTT
V gene: TRBV7-3
D gene: TRBD1
J gene: TRBJ1-1
clone size: .

CDR3 protein: CASSLPPDNNEQFF
CDR3 DNA: TGTGCCAGCAGTTTACCCCCCGATAACAATGAGCAGTTCTTC
V gene: TRBV12-3/TRBV12-4
D gene: .
J gene: TRBJ2-1
clone size: .

CDR3 protein: CASSQDRGLADSYNEQFF
CDR3 DNA: TGCGCCAGCAGCCAAGACAGGGGACTAGCGGACTCCTACAATGAGCAGTTCTTC
V gene: TRBV4-3
D gene: TRBD2
J gene: TRBJ2-1
clone size: .

CDR3 protein: CASSSPYAGGRLVTDTQYF
CDR3 DNA: TGTGCCAGCAGCTCCCCCTACGCGGGGGGTCGCCTAGTTACAGATACGCAGTATTTT
V gene: TRBV7-8
D gene: TRBD2
J gene: TRBJ2-3
clone size: few

CDR3 protein: CASSFRVPGLALDNEQFF
CDR3 DNA: TGTGCCAGCAGTTTTAGAGTCCCGGGACTAGCATTGGACAATGAGCAGTTCTTC
V gene: TRBV6-5
D gene: TRBD2
J gene: TRBJ2-1
clone size: .

CDR3 protein: CASSLHPGTGVGTSTDTQYF
CDR3 DNA: TGCGCCAGCAGCCTCCACCCCGGGACAGGGGTCGGGACTAGCACAGATACGCAGTATTTT
V gene: TRBV5-1
D gene: TRBD1
J gene: TRBJ2-3
clone size: .

CDR3 protein: CSVLGPEGGRMEQFF
CDR3 DNA: TGCAGCGTTCTCGGTCCGGAGGGGGGGCGAATGGAGCAGTTCTTC
V gene: TRBV29-1
D gene: .
J gene: TRBJ2-1
clone size: few

CDR3 protein: CASSYLGIGKNTEAFF
CDR3 DNA: TGTGCCAGCAGTTATTTGGGGATCGGGAAGAACACTGAAGCTTTCTTT
V gene: TRBV12-3/TRBV12-4
D gene: .
J gene: TRBJ1-1
clone size: .

CDR3 protein: CASSLEGNEKLFF
CDR3 DNA: TGCGCCAGCAGCTTGGAAGGTAACGAAAAACTGTTTTTT
V gene: TRBV5-1
D gene: .
J gene: TRBJ1-4
clone size: few

CDR3 protein: CASSVIRGDSTDTQYF
CDR3 DNA: TGTGCCAGCAGCGTTATCCGGGGGGACAGCACAGATACGCAGTATTTT
V gene: TRBV9
D gene: TRBD2
J gene: TRBJ2-3
clone size: few

CDR3 protein: CASSLDTGGQPQHF
CDR3 DNA: TGCGCCAGCAGCTTGGATACAGGGGGGCAGCCCCAGCATTTT
V gene: TRBV5-1
D gene: TRBD1
J gene: TRBJ1-5
clone size: .

CDR3 protein: CASDRGDEQFF
CDR3 DNA: TGTGCCAGCGACAGGGGCGATGAGCAGTTCTTC
V gene: TRBV6-6
D gene: TRBD1
J gene: TRBJ2-1
clone size: few

CDR3 protein: CASSSGRGEQFF
CDR3 DNA: TGTGCCAGCAGCTCCGGGAGGGGTGAGCAGTTCTTC
V gene: TRBV11-2
D gene: TRBD2
J gene: TRBJ2-1
clone size: many

CDR3 protein: CASSLSLYRDGANVLTF
CDR3 DNA: TGTGCCAGCAGCCTCTCTCTGTATAGGGACGGGGCCAACGTCCTGACTTTC
V gene: TRBV5-6
D gene: .
J gene: TRBJ2-6
clone size: .

CDR3 protein: CASSLTGARTEAFF
CDR3 DNA: TGCGCCAGCAGCTTAACAGGGGCCAGAACTGAAGCTTTCTTT
V gene: TRBV5-1
D gene: TRBD1
J gene: TRBJ1-1
clone size: few

CDR3 protein: CASSLGQGPSSYGYTF
CDR3 DNA: TGTGCCAGCAGCTTAGGTCAGGGCCCATCTTCCTATGGCTACACCTTC
V gene: TRBV7-2
D gene: .
J gene: TRBJ1-2
clone size: few

CDR3 protein: CASSFGLCSGANVLTF
CDR3 DNA: TGTGCCAGCAGCTTCGGGCTGTGCTCTGGGGCCAACGTCCTGACTTTC
V gene: TRBV7-3
D gene: .
J gene: TRBJ2-6
clone size: many

CDR3 protein: CASSRELWASGANVLTF
CDR3 DNA: TGTGCCAGCAGCCGGGAGTTGTGGGCCTCTGGGGCCAACGTCCTGACTTTC
V gene: TRBV11-2
D gene: .
J gene: TRBJ2-6
clone size: few

CDR3 protein: CASLKRGSGNTIYF
CDR3 DNA: TGTGCCAGCCTCAAGAGAGGGAGCGGAAACACCATATATTTT
V gene: TRBV6-1
D gene: .
J gene: TRBJ1-3
clone size: .

CDR3 protein: CASSWGTGKEAFF
CDR3 DNA: TGTGCCAGCAGTTGGGGGACCGGCAAGGAAGCTTTCTTT
V gene: TRBV6-1
D gene: .
J gene: TRBJ1-1
clone size: few

CDR3 protein: CSAGSGLGEHEQYF
CDR3 DNA: TGCAGTGCTGGCTCCGGACTCGGGGAGCACGAGCAGTACTTC
V gene: TRBV20-1
D gene: .
J gene: TRBJ2-7
clone size: few

CDR3 protein: CSARAQPGTDTQYF
CDR3 DNA: TGCAGTGCTAGAGCCCAGCCCGGGACAGATACGCAGTATTTT
V gene: TRBV20-1
D gene: .
J gene: TRBJ2-3
clone size: many

CDR3 protein: CASSQGLAGGDTQYF
CDR3 DNA: TGCGCCAGCAGCCAGGGACTAGCGGGGGGAGATACGCAGTATTTT
V gene: TRBV4-3
D gene: TRBD2
J gene: TRBJ2-3
clone size: .

CDR3 protein: CASSAGQPNLGYTF
CDR3 DNA: TGTGCCAGCAGTGCGGGGCAGCCTAATTTAGGCTACACCTTC
V gene: TRBV2
D gene: .
J gene: TRBJ1-2
clone size: .

CDR3 protein: CASSHISGQPEAFF
CDR3 DNA: TGCGCCAGCAGCCACATATCGGGGCAGCCTGAAGCTTTCTTT
V gene: TRBV4-1
D gene: .
J gene: TRBJ1-1
clone size: .

CDR3 protein: CASIGQDYGYTF
CDR3 DNA: TGTGCCAGCATTGGACAGGACTATGGCTACACCTTC
V gene: TRBV25-1
D gene: TRBD1
J gene: TRBJ1-2
clone size: few

CDR3 protein: CASRGQGRGTDTQYF
CDR3 DNA: TGTGCCAGCAGAGGCCAGGGTAGGGGCACAGATACGCAGTATTTT
V gene: TRBV6-6
D gene: .
J gene: TRBJ2-3
clone size: .

CDR3 protein: CASSNQGVHSYNEQFF
CDR3 DNA: TGTGCCAGCAGTAATCAGGGGGTTCACTCCTACAATGAGCAGTTCTTC
V gene: TRBV6-4
D gene: TRBD1
J gene: TRBJ2-1
clone size: .

CDR3 protein: CAISASGISYNEQFF
CDR3 DNA: TGTGCCATCAGTGCCAGCGGGATATCCTACAATGAGCAGTTCTTC
V gene: TRBV10-3
D gene: TRBD2
J gene: TRBJ2-1
clone size: .

CDR3 protein: CSVGVNEQFF
CDR3 DNA: TGCAGCGTTGGAGTTAATGAGCAGTTCTTC
V gene: TRBV29-1
D gene: .
J gene: TRBJ2-1
clone size: many